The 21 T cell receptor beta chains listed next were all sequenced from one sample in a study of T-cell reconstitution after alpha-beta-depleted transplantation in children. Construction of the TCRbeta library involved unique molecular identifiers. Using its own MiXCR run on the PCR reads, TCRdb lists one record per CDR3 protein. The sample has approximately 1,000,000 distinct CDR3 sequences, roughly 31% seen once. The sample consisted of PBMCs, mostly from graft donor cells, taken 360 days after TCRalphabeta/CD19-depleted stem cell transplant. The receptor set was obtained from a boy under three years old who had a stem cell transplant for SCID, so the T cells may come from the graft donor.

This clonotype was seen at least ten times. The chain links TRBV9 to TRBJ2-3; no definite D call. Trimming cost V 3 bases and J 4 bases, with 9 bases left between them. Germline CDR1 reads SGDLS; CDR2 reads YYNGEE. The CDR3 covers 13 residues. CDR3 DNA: TGTGCCAGCAGCGCAAGGGTGGCAGATACGCAGTATTTT. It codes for CASSARVADTQYF.

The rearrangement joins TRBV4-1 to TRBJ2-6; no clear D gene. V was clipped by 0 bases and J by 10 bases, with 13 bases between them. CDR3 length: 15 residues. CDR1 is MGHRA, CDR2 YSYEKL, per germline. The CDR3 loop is CASSQEGRETNVLTF. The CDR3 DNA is TGCGCCAGCAGCCAAGAGGGCAGAGAGACGAACGTCCTGACTTTC.

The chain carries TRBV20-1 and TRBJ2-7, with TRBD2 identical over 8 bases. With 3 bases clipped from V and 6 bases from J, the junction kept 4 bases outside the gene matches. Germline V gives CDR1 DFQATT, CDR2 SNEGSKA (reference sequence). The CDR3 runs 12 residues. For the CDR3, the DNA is TGCAGTGCTAGCTTCGGGGGGGGCGAGCAGTACTTC. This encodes CSASFGGGEQYF.

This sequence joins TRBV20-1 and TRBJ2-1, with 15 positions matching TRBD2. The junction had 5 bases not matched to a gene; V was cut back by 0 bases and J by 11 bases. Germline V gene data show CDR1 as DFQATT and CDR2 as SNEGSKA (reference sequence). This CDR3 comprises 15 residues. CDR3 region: CSARDWGLAGGKQFF. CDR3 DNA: TGCAGTGCTAGAGATTGGGGACTAGCGGGGGGTAAGCAGTTCTTC.

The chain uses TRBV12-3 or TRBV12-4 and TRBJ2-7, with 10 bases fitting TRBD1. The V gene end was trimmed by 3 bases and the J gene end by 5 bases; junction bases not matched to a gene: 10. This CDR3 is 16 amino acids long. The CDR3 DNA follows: TGTGCCAGCAGTTTTTTTCCCGGGACAGGGGTCCACGAGCAGTACTTC. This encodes CASSFFPGTGVHEQYF.

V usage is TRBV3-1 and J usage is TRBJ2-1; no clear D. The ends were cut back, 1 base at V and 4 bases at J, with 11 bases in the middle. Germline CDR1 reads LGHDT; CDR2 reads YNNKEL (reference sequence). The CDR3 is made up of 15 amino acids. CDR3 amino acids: CASSQAGQFYNEQFF. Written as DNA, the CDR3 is TGTGCCAGCAGCCAAGCGGGCCAGTTTTACAATGAGCAGTTCTTC.

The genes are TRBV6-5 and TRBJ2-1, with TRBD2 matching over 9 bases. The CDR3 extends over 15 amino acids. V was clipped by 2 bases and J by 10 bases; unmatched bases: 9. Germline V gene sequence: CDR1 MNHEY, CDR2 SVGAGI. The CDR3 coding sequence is TGTGCCAGCAGTTACAGGGGCGGGGGGGCTTGGGAGCAGTTCTTC. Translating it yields CASSYRGGGAWEQFF.

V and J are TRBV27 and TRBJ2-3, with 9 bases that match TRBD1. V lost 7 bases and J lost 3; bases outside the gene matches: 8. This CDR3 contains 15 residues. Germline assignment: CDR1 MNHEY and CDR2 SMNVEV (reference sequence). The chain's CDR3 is CASTAGQGLTDTQYF. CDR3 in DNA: TGTGCCAGCACCGCGGGACAGGGCCTGACAGATACGCAGTATTTT.

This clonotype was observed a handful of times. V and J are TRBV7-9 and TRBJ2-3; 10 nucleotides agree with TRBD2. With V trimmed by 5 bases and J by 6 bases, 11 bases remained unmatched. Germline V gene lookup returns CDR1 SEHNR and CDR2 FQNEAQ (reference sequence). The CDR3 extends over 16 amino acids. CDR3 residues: CASSPRLAGQLDTQYF. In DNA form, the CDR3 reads TGTGCCAGCAGCCCCCGACTAGCGGGTCAGTTGGATACGCAGTATTTT.

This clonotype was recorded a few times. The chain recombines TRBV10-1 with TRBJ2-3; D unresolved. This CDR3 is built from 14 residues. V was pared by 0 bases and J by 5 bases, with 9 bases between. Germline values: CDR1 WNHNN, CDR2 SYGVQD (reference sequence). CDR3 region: CASSESRWRDTQYF. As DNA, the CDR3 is TGCGCCAGCAGTGAGTCGAGGTGGAGAGATACGCAGTATTTT.

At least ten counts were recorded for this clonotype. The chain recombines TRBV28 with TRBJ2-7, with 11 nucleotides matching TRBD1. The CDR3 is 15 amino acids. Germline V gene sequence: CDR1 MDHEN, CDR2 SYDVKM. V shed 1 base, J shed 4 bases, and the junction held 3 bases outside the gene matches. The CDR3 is CASSLLGTGGYEQYF. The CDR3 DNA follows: TGTGCCAGCAGTTTATTGGGGACAGGGGGGTACGAGCAGTACTTC.

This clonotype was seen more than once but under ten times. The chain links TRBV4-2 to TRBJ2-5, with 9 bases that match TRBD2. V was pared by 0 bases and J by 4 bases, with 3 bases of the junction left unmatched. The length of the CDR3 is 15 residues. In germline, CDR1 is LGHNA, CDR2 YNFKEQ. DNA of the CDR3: TGTGCCAGCAGCCAAGAGGGCGGGGGGGCAGAGACCCAGTACTTC. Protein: CASSQEGGGAETQYF.

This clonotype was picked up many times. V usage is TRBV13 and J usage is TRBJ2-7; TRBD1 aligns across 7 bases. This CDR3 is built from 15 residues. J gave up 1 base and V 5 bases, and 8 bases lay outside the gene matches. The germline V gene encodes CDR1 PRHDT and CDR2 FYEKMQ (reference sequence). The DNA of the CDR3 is TGTGCCAGCAGCATCGCAGGGGGAAGATCCTACGAGCAGTACTTC. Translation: CASSIAGGRSYEQYF.

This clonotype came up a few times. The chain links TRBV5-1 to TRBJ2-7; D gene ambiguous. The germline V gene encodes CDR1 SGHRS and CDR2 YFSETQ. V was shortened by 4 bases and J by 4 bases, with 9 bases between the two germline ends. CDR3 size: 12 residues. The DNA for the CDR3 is TGCGCCAGCAGCCCGATGGGGTACGAGCAGTACTTC. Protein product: CASSPMGYEQYF.

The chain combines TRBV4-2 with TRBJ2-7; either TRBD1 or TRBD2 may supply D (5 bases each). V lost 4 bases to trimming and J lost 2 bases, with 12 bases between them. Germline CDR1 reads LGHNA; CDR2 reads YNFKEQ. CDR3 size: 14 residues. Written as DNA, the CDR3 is TGTGCCAGCAGCCCCGGGGACCACCCCTACGAGCAGTACTTC. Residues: CASSPGDHPYEQYF.

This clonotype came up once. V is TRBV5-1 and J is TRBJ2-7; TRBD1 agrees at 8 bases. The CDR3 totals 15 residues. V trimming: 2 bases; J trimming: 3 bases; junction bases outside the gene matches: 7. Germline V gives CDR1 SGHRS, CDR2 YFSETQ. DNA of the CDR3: TGCGCCAGCAGCTTCGCCCGACAGGGGATCTACGAGCAGTACTTC. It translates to CASSFARQGIYEQYF.

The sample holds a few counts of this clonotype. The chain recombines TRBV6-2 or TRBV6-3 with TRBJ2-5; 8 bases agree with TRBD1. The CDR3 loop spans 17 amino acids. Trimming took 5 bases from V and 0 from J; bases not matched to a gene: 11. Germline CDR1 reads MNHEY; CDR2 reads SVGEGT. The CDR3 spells CASSLPTGTGYQETQYF. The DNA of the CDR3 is TGTGCCAGCAGTCTTCCCACCGGGACAGGATACCAAGAGACCCAGTACTTC.

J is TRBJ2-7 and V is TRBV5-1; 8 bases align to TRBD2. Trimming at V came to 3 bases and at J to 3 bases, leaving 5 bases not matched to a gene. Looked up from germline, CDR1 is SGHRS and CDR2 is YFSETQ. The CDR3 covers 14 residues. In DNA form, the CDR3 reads TGCGCCAGCAGCTCCGGGACTAGTTACTACGAGCAGTACTTC. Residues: CASSSGTSYYEQYF.

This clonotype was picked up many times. CDR3 protein: CASSLGQAFTDTQYF. In DNA, the CDR3 is TGTGCCAGCAGTTTAGGACAGGCGTTCACAGATACGCAGTATTTT. The rearrangement joins TRBV12-3 or TRBV12-4 to TRBJ2-3, with D perhaps TRBD1 (6 bases). V shed 1 base and J shed 2 bases, with 10 bases lying between them. The CDR3 runs 15 residues.

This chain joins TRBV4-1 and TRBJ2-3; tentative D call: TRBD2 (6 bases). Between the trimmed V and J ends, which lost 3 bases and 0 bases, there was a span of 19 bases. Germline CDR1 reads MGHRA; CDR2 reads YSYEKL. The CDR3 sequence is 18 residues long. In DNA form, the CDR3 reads TGCGCCAGCAGCCACGGCGGGCTAGCGTTGGGAAGCACAGATACGCAGTATTTT. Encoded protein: CASSHGGLALGSTDTQYF.

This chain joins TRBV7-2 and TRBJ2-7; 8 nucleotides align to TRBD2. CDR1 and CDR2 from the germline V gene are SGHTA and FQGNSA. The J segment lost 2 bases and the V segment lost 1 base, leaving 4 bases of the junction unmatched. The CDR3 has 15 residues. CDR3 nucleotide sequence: TGTGCCAGCAGCTTAGGGACTAGCCGTACCTACGAGCAGTACTTC. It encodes CASSLGTSRTYEQYF. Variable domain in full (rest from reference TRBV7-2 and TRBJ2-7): GAGVSQSPSNKVTEKGKDVELRCDPISGHTALYWYRQSLGQGLEFLIYFQGNSAPDKSGLPSDRFSAERTGGSVSTLTIQRTQQEDSAVYLCASSLGTSRTYEQYFGPGTRLTVT.